These 21 T cell receptor beta chains were all obtained from the same sample, sequenced in a study of cytomegalovirus exposure and HLA in healthy donors. PCR involved 60 Vbeta and 13 Jbeta primers. Sequenced by immunoSEQ multiplex PCR; TCRdb stores in-frame clones only, minus some. The table records about 160,000 clones, roughly 78% of them present only once. Sequenced sample: PBMCs. These receptors all come from a woman aged 40 to 49 in good health and CMV-seronegative.

The CDR3 bases are TGTGCCAGCAGCTTAGTGGCAGCTAATGAAAAACTGTTTTTT. It yields the protein CASSLVAANEKLFF. The rearrangement links TRBV7-9 to TRBJ1-4, with unresolved D. Germline CDR1 and CDR2: SEHNR and FQNEAQ (reference sequence). V was pared by 1 base and J by 3 bases, with 6 bases between. The CDR3 sequence is 14 residues long.

V and J are TRBV7-2 and TRBJ2-3; 7 nucleotides line up with TRBD2. Germline values: CDR1 SGHTA, CDR2 FQGNSA. The trim removed 5 bases at V and 2 bases at J, leaving 10 bases unmatched. The CDR3 is 16 residues long. CDR3 amino acids: CASSPTTSPSTDTQYF. Written as DNA, the CDR3 is TGTGCCAGCAGCCCTACGACTAGCCCCTCCACAGATACGCAGTATTTT.

The V call is TRBV4-2, the J call TRBJ1-6; no definite D call. Germline CDR1 LGHNA, CDR2 YNFKEQ. V lost 0 bases and J 10 bases, leaving 13 bases between the germline ends. The CDR3 covers 15 residues. CDR3 loop: CASSQDGRVGSPLHF. The CDR3 DNA sequence: TGTGCCAGCAGCCAAGACGGCCGGGTTGGATCACCCCTCCACTTT.

Here the CDR3 DNA reads TGTGCCAGCAGCCACAGGGTCGGCAGCACAGATACGCAGTATTTT. It codes for CASSHRVGSTDTQYF. V usage is TRBV5-6 and J usage is TRBJ2-3; TRBD1 is a possible D gene (6 bases). Germline lookup yields CDR1 SGHDT and CDR2 YYEEEE. The V gene lost 4 bases and the J gene lost 0 bases, with 12 bases spanning the gap. The CDR3 consists of 15 residues.

This chain uses TRBV6-5 with TRBJ1-4; 10 nucleotides agree with TRBD1. J was trimmed by 7 bases and V by 5 bases; bases with no gene match: 7. The length of the CDR3 is 15 residues. The germline V gene has CDR1 MNHEY and CDR2 SVGAGI. This chain's CDR3 is CASSRATGGGEKLFF. CDR3 nucleotide sequence: TGTGCCAGCAGTAGGGCGACAGGGGGCGGTGAAAAACTGTTTTTT.

This chain joins TRBV4-1 and TRBJ2-7; TRBD1 agrees at 9 bases. The germline V gene encodes CDR1 MGHRA and CDR2 YSYEKL. This CDR3 is 15 amino acids long. Unmatched junction bases numbered 8, after V lost 3 bases and J lost 5 bases. CDR3: CASSHTRDRVHEQYF. The CDR3 DNA is TGCGCCAGCAGCCACACCCGGGACAGGGTCCACGAGCAGTACTTC.

V usage is TRBV5-1 and J usage is TRBJ2-3; weak D call: TRBD1 (5 bases). The V gene's germline CDR1 is SGHRS and CDR2 YFSETQ. Trimming cost V 0 bases and J 2 bases, with 7 bases left between them. The CDR3 length is 14 residues. The CDR3 DNA reads as TGCGCCAGCAGCTTGGTGGGGCCCACAGATACGCAGTATTTT. As protein: CASSLVGPTDTQYF.

The chain joins TRBV6-5 to TRBJ2-7; TRBD1 is a possible D gene (6 bases). The CDR3 runs 16 residues. Per the germline V gene, CDR1 is MNHEY and CDR2 is SVGAGI. With 2 bases removed from V and 2 bases from J, the gap between germline ends came to 16 bases. In DNA form, the CDR3 reads TGTGCCAGCAGTTACGCCCTCCGGACAGCCACCTACGAGCAGTACTTC. Translated, it gives CASSYALRTATYEQYF.

The V call is TRBV6-1, the J call TRBJ2-7, with 7 bases aligning to TRBD1. V was clipped by 5 bases and J by 3 bases; unmatched bases: 4. Germline CDR1 is MNHNS and CDR2 is SASEGT. The CDR3 consists of 13 residues. Here the CDR3 DNA reads TGTGCCAGCAGTCCCCGGGACAGCTACGAGCAGTACTTC. It specifies CASSPRDSYEQYF.

V and J are TRBV12-5 and TRBJ1-2; 7 nucleotides line up with TRBD1. V lost 7 bases and J lost 1; bases outside the gene matches: 15. This CDR3 comprises 17 residues. Per germline, CDR1 LGHNT and CDR2 FRNRAP. CDR3 DNA sequence: TGTGCTAGTGCCGGCCGACAGGGAAGCAACTATAACTATGGCTACACCTTC. Its protein product is CASAGRQGSNYNYGYTF.

This clone was observed a handful of times. J is TRBJ2-1 and V is TRBV14; no definite D call. The CDR3 consists of 17 residues. V gave up 1 base and J gave up 8 bases, with 21 bases separating them. Germline values: CDR1 SGHDN, CDR2 FVKESK. The CDR3 DNA is TGTGCCAGCAGCCAAGCAAATCTCTGGCCCTTGGGCGATGAGCAGTTCTTC. It codes for CASSQANLWPLGDEQFF.

The chain uses TRBV4-1 and TRBJ2-1; possible D gene TRBD2, 7 bases. Germline V lookup: CDR1 MGHRA, CDR2 YSYEKL. Trimming took off 4 bases at V and 7 bases at J, with 20 bases between the two ends. This CDR3 contains 16 residues. CDR3 sequence: CASSLSGTSRDNEQFF. DNA for the CDR3: TGCGCCAGCAGCCTCAGCGGGACAAGTCGTGATAATGAGCAGTTCTTC.

The V call is TRBV4-2, the J call TRBJ2-3; TRBD2 agrees at 11 bases. Germline lookup yields CDR1 LGHNA and CDR2 YNFKEQ. The junction had 11 bases not matched to a gene; V was cut back by 3 bases and J by 0 bases. The CDR3 runs to 19 residues. This CDR3 is CASSQVVAGGHGSTDTQYF. The CDR3, as DNA: TGTGCCAGCAGCCAGGTTGTAGCGGGGGGGCATGGAAGCACAGATACGCAGTATTTT.

The chain employs TRBV6-5 and TRBJ2-1, with 14 bases identical to TRBD2. This CDR3 is 15 amino acids long. Trimming cost V 6 bases and J 7 bases; bases outside gene matches: 5. Looked up from germline, CDR1 is MNHEY and CDR2 is SVGAGI. The CDR3 DNA sequence: TGTGCCAGCAGGACCCGGACTAGCGGGGGGAATGAGCAGTTCTTC. Translated: CASRTRTSGGNEQFF.

V usage is TRBV2 and J usage is TRBJ1-5; possibly TRBD1 for D (5 bases). Germline CDR1 and CDR2: SNHLY and FYNNEI. Trimming shortened V by 8 bases and J by 1 base, and 15 bases separated the two germline ends. This CDR3 is built from 15 residues. The CDR3 spells CASQGSGLSNQPQHF. CDR3 sequence (DNA): TGTGCCAGCCAGGGTTCTGGGTTGAGCAATCAGCCCCAGCATTTT.

To note about this clone: One end of the junction is discordant with germline, which a read error may explain. The chain couples TRBV29-1 to TRBJ2-5, with D possibly matching TRBD2 (5 bases). TRBJ2-7 explains the end of the DNA better; the J call may be wrong. Germline CDR1 reads SQVTM; CDR2 reads ANQGSEA. The CDR3 extends over 12 amino acids. The CDR3 sequence is CCVAGGSYEQYF. CDR3 DNA sequence: TGCTGCGTTGCAGGAGGCTCCTACGAGCAGTACTTC.

This clone occurred a few times. V gene TRBV5-1 combines with J gene TRBJ1-1, with 8 nucleotides matching TRBD1. J gave up 1 base and V 4 bases, and 3 bases lay outside the gene matches. The CDR3 runs to 14 residues. Germline CDR1 is SGHRS and CDR2 is YFSETQ. CDR3 nucleotides: TGCGCCAGCAGCGCGGGGACAGGGAACACTGAAGCTTTCTTT. Residues: CASSAGTGNTEAFF.

CDR3 DNA: TGTGCCAGCTCCCGAACAGGCCCCCAAGAGACCCAGTACTTC. This encodes CASSRTGPQETQYF. The J gene is TRBJ2-5, the V gene TRBV2, with D perhaps TRBD1 (5 bases). Trimming took 8 bases from V and 1 from J, leaving 14 bases between them. From germline, CDR1 is SNHLY and CDR2 FYNNEI. This CDR3 has 14 amino acids.

In its sample, this clone was seen once. The rearrangement joins TRBV9 to TRBJ1-1; 9 bases agree with TRBD1. CDR3 length: 14 residues. Germline values: CDR1 SGDLS, CDR2 YYNGEE. The V segment lost 5 bases and the J segment 3 bases; nucleotides outside the gene matches: 5. The CDR3 region has the DNA TGTGCCAGCAGTCACAGGGGGCACGACACTGAAGCTTTCTTT. Translation: CASSHRGHDTEAFF.

The chain carries TRBV7-9 and TRBJ2-2; D gene ambiguous. The CDR3 runs 16 residues. The ends were cut back, 6 bases at V and 4 bases at J, with 18 bases in the middle. Germline V gene data show CDR1 as SEHNR and CDR2 as FQNEAQ (reference sequence). The CDR3 coding sequence is TGTGCCAGCAGACAAGGAGCGCTCACGGTCACCGGGGAGCTGTTTTTT. Translating gives CASRQGALTVTGELFF.

The V gene is TRBV7-2, the J gene TRBJ2-3; D not resolved. Germline loops: CDR1 SGHTA, CDR2 FQGNSA. Trimming took 1 base from V and 6 from J, leaving 8 bases between them. The CDR3 contains 13 residues. The CDR3 nucleotides are TGTGCCAGCAGCTTAGTTTCGGTGGATACGCAGTATTTT. Its translation is CASSLVSVDTQYF.